This TCR beta chain emerged from a study of blood T cell repertoires in COVID-19. V was trimmed by 6 bases and J by 1 base, leaving 18 bases between them. Germline V gene data show CDR1 as ENHRY and CDR2 as SYGVKD. This CDR3 contains 17 residues. Assay used: immunoSEQ multiplex PCR; TCRdb lists only in-frame clones, some missing. The table records 350,000 or so clones, roughly 90% of them present only once. This clonotype was obtained from a woman younger than 45 who had been exposed to COVID-19. The J gene is TRBJ2-2, the V gene TRBV10-3; D perhaps matches TRBD1 (6 bases). Source material: PBMCs or T cells enriched from blood (not recorded which). The CDR3 sequence: CAISTTGFGLNTGELFF. The CDR3 DNA reads TGTGCCATCAGCACAACAGGGTTTGGCTTGAACACCGGGGAGCTGTTTTTT.